This T cell receptor (delta chain) was recorded in a study of DNA immune sequencing with unique molecular identifiers. This clone is medium-sized (0.01 to 0.1%) by share. All 8 TRDV and 4 TRDJ genes were targeted in 32-plex amplification of genomic DNA. In 3 barcoding PCR cycles, molecules received a 12-nucleotide UMI, then adapter PCR followed. TCRdb re-called clones from the multiplex PCR reads via CATT. The sample lists 2,500 to 3,000 delta-chain clones; 11% to 15% were seen once. With 3 bases clipped from V and 0 bases from J, the junction kept 10 bases outside the gene matches. Germline V lookup: CDR1 GEAIGNYY, CDR2 EKD. The CDR3 has 19 amino acids.

The TCR was taken from a human donor in good health. The sequenced material came from gamma-delta T cells from PBMCs. The chain carries TRDV2 and TRDJ3, with TRDD3 matching over 7 bases. The CDR3 protein is CACDETGASSSWDTRQMFF. CDR3 in DNA: TGTGCCTGTGACGAGACTGGGGCCAGCAGCTCCTGGGACACCCGACAGATGTTTTTC.